These T cell receptor beta chains were read from a single sample in a study of T cells in Graves' hyperthyroidism and ophthalmopathy. TCRdb redid the calling of the multiplex PCR reads with MiXCR, one entry per CDR3 protein. The sample consists of around 720,000 distinct CDR3 sequences, about 35% of them appearing once. Sequencing input: blood. The receptor set was obtained from a woman between 35 and 50 years old with Graves' hyperthyroidism. Both conserved end residues are part of each CDR3. The D gene is left open where the match is weak. Only some rows state a clone size, as once, few, many or a class for expanded clones.

few,TRBV5-6,TRBJ1-2,.,CASRAPAFGYGYTF,TGTGCCAGCCGCGCCCCGGCGTTCGGCTATGGCTACACCTTC
.,TRBV6-6,TRBJ1-5,.,CASSLKYQPQHF,TGTGCCAGCAGCCTAAAATATCAGCCCCAGCATTTT
.,TRBV5-1,TRBJ1-4,TRBD1,CASSPPDRGEKLFF,TGCGCCAGCAGCCCGCCCGACAGGGGTGAAAAACTGTTTTTT
many,TRBV29-1,TRBJ2-7,.,CSVVDRSYEQYF,TGCAGCGTTGTGGACCGCTCCTACGAGCAGTACTTC
few,TRBV4-3,TRBJ2-6,.,CASSHRIQGNSGANVLTF,TGCGCCAGCAGCCACCGCATCCAGGGAAACTCTGGGGCCAACGTCCTGACTTTC
.,TRBV12-5,TRBJ1-5,.,CASGFGQINQPQHF,TGTGCTAGTGGTTTTGGTCAGATCAATCAGCCCCAGCATTTT
many,TRBV14,TRBJ1-2,.,CASSQTGLSYTF,TGTGCCAGCAGCCAGACAGGTTTGAGCTACACCTTC
many,TRBV29-1,TRBJ2-2,.,CSVHDSFTGELFF,TGCAGCGTTCACGACAGTTTCACCGGGGAGCTGTTTTTT
few,TRBV6-5,TRBJ2-5,.,CASSYDRGNFETQYF,TGTGCCAGCAGTTACGATAGGGGGAATTTTGAGACCCAGTACTTC
.,TRBV5-1,TRBJ1-1,.,CASGLGQTNTEAFF,TGCGCCAGCGGCTTAGGTCAGACGAACACTGAAGCTTTCTTT
once,TRBV2,TRBJ1-4,TRBD1,CASSVIQGANEKLFF,TGTGCCAGCAGTGTGATACAGGGGGCGAATGAAAAACTGTTTTTT
.,TRBV20-1,TRBJ2-5,TRBD2,CSARDFVAGKETQYF,TGCAGTGCTAGAGATTTCGTAGCGGGGAAAGAGACCCAGTACTTC
.,TRBV4-2,TRBJ1-6,.,CASSQVEAQGHSPLHF,TGTGCCAGCAGCCAAGTTGAGGCACAGGGTCATTCACCCCTCCACTTT
.,TRBV12-5,TRBJ2-3,.,CASGFVHADTQYF,TGTGCTAGTGGTTTCGTTCATGCAGATACGCAGTATTTT
.,TRBV12-3/TRBV12-4,TRBJ1-6,.,CASSLYPSGSPLHF,TGTGCCAGCAGTTTATACCCCTCGGGCTCACCCCTCCACTTT
.,TRBV27,TRBJ2-7,.,CASNIGAFVGEQYF,TGTGCCAGCAATATTGGGGCTTTCGTCGGCGAGCAGTACTTC
.,TRBV24-1,TRBJ2-5,TRBD1,CATSARQGAGETQYF,TGTGCCACCAGCGCTAGACAGGGGGCGGGAGAGACCCAGTACTTC